What follows are 10 T cell receptor beta chains derived from one specimen sequenced in a study of cytomegalovirus exposure and HLA in healthy donors (dated by TCRdb to about 2017). The library was prepared using the immunoSEQ multiplex PCR assay. For the multiplex PCR, a mixture combining 60 forward primers for TCR Vbeta segments and 13 reverse primers for TCR Jbeta segments was used. In TCRdb, the immuneACCESS table is reduced to in-frame sequences with V and J assigned. These tables do not hold every clone; where another copy was compared, an unresolved V gene accounts for under half, and the others remain unexplained. This sample holds 130,000 or so clones; 80% were observed only once. The biggest ten clones account for roughly 5.5% of the sample. Source material: PBMCs. These receptors were collected from a man younger than 45 in good health and CMV-seronegative.

The chain recombines TRBV7-9 with TRBJ1-3, with 7 nucleotides matching TRBD1. The germline gives CDR1 SEHNR, CDR2 FQNEAQ (reference sequence). This CDR3 region has 14 residues. V dropped 5 bases and J dropped 3; count of bases not matched to a gene: 4. In nucleotides, the CDR3 is TGTGCCAGCAGCCCCGACAGGGATGGAAACACCATATATTTT. It is translated as CASSPDRDGNTIYF. The full variable domain, rest sourced from reference TRBV7-9 and TRBJ1-3, is DTGVSQNPRHKITKRGQNVTFRCDPISEHNRLYWYRQTLGQGPEFLTYFQNEAQLEKSRLLSDRFSAERPKGSFSTLEIQRTEQGDSAMYLCASSPDRDGNTIYFGEGSWLTVV.

The V call is TRBV6-5, the J call TRBJ2-5; 13 nucleotides match TRBD2. The CDR3 contains 15 residues. Germline-derived CDR1 and CDR2 are MNHEY and SVGAGI. V was clipped by 6 bases and J by 4 bases; unmatched bases: 5. DNA for the CDR3: TGTGCCAGCAGCCCGGGACTAGCGGGAAGAGAGACCCAGTACTTC. Translation gives CASSPGLAGRETQYF.

A remark on this clone: Germline and junction disagree at one end, which may indicate a read error. The chain combines TRBV7-7 with TRBJ2-3; TRBD2 is a possible D gene (6 bases). Per germline, CDR1 SSHAT and CDR2 FNYEAQ (reference sequence). The CDR3 is 15 residues long. CDR3 sequence (DNA): TGTGCTAGCAGCTTAGCGGCGGGGACCACAGATACGCAGTATTTT. This translates into CASSLAAGTTDTQYF.

The chain recombines TRBV2 with TRBJ2-3, with a weak D call TRBD2 (6 bases). V gave up 6 bases and J gave up 2 bases, with 9 bases separating them. The CDR3 has 13 amino acids. Germline CDR1 reads SNHLY; CDR2 reads FYNNEI. CDR3 DNA: TGTGCCAGCAGGGTAGCGGCCACAGATACGCAGTATTTT. Residues: CASRVAATDTQYF.

The chain recombines TRBV6-1 with TRBJ1-2; possible D gene TRBD1, 6 bases. Per the germline V gene, CDR1 is MNHNS and CDR2 is SASEGT. Deletions cut 7 bases from V and 8 bases from J, with 17 bases between. The CDR3 consists of 13 residues. CDR3 amino acids: CASTESPGVGYTF. Here the CDR3 DNA reads TGTGCCAGCACCGAAAGTCCAGGGGTAGGCTACACCTTC.

The chain recombines TRBV27 with TRBJ2-7; D gene uncertain. Trimming took off 5 bases at V and 2 bases at J, with 7 bases between the two ends. The CDR3 runs 12 residues. Germline V lookup: CDR1 MNHEY, CDR2 SMNVEV (reference sequence). The CDR3 protein is CASSNRPYEQYF. CDR3 coding DNA: TGTGCCAGCAGTAACAGACCCTACGAGCAGTACTTC.

The J gene is TRBJ1-3, the V gene TRBV7-6, with D uncertain. Looked up from germline, CDR1 is SGHVS and CDR2 is FNYEAQ. V gave up 8 bases and J gave up 2 bases, with 10 bases separating them. The CDR3 length is 13 residues. CDR3 protein: CASRLTPGNTIYF. The CDR3 nucleotides are TGTGCCAGCCGGCTGACTCCTGGAAACACCATATATTTT. Drawing the rest from reference TRBV7-6 and TRBJ1-3, the complete variable domain is GAGVSQSPRYKVTKRGQDVALRCDPISGHVSLYWYRQALGQGPEFLTYFNYEAQQDKSGLPNDRFSAERPEGSISTLTIQRTEQRDSAMYRCASRLTPGNTIYFGEGSWLTVV.

V is TRBV5-4 and J is TRBJ2-1, with 8 nucleotides matching TRBD2. J was trimmed by 7 bases and V by 2 bases; bases with no gene match: 8. Germline assignment: CDR1 SGHNT and CDR2 YYREEE (reference sequence). The CDR3 consists of 15 residues. CDR3 protein: CASSFNSGSSNEQFF. CDR3 DNA: TGTGCCAGCAGCTTTAACAGCGGGAGCTCGAATGAGCAGTTCTTC.

The chain recombines TRBV30 with TRBJ1-3, with a tentative D call TRBD1 (5 bases). The V end lost 4 bases, the J end lost 3 bases, and 7 bases lay between the germline ends. Germline V gives CDR1 GTSNPN, CDR2 SVGIG (reference sequence). The CDR3 is 12 residues long. CDR3 region: CAWKGVGNTIYF. The CDR3 DNA reads as TGTGCCTGGAAAGGGGTTGGAAACACCATATATTTT.

This clone was recorded once. This chain uses TRBV5-1 with TRBJ2-2; D uncertain. The germline V and J ends were trimmed by 1 base and 2 bases, with 6 bases remaining between them. CDR1 SGHRS and CDR2 YFSETQ come from the germline V gene. This CDR3 has 14 amino acids. In nucleotides, the CDR3 is TGCGCCAGCAGCTTGCTCCCCAACACCGGGGAGCTGTTTTTT. Translation gives CASSLLPNTGELFF. The full variable domain, its missing parts supplied by reference TRBV5-1 and TRBJ2-2, is KAGVTQTPRYLIKTRGQQVTLSCSPISGHRSVSWYQQTPGQGLQFLFEYFSETQRNKGNFPGRFSGRQFSNSRSEMNVSTLELGDSALYLCASSLLPNTGELFFGEGSRLTVL.